This TCR beta chain is from a study of glioma-infiltrating T cells after dendritic cell vaccination. As for the study in general: Glioblastoma patients came from Phase I and II dendritic cell vaccination trials. Study findings and constraints: Only a small number of patients had complete blood and tumor samples.

Selection required adequate fresh-frozen tumor tissue plus more than two years' survival data. Amplification used 60 V beta primers and 13 J beta primers. The protocol was immunoSEQ multiplex PCR, while the TCRdb copy is restricted to in-frame clones and leaves out a portion. This table holds around 96,000 clones, 70% to 80% found once. The V gene's germline CDR1 is ENHRY and CDR2 SYGVKD. The CDR3 has 14 residues. With V trimmed by 5 bases and J by 6 bases, 6 bases remained unmatched. Remarks on this clone: The antigen is unknown.

The V gene is TRBV10-3, the J gene TRBJ2-2, with TRBD2 identical over 7 bases. The receptor was derived from a human donor with glioblastoma. This specimen consisted of blood, obtained before dendritic cell vaccination. In nucleotides, the CDR3 is TGTGCCATCAGTTCGACTAGCTCTCCCGGGGAGCTGTTTTTT. It encodes CAISSTSSPGELFF.